The sequence of this TCR beta chain was determined in a study of control samples from healthy donors and cancer patients. Libraries were prepared by immunoSEQ multiplex PCR; TCRdb keeps only in-frame clonotypes and omits some of them. The sample carries 79,000 or so clones, around 90% recorded once. The V and J ends lost 1 base and 2 bases respectively, with 5 bases between them. Germline V gives CDR1 LNHDA, CDR2 SQIVND (reference sequence). The CDR3 totals 13 residues. The sequenced material came from PBMCs. The chain uses TRBV19 and TRBJ1-1; D remains unclear. This clonotype was sampled from a woman aged 50 to 60 with colorectal cancer. CDR3 nucleotides: TGTGCCAGTAGTATAGGTCCAAACACTGAAGCTTTCTTT. It codes for CASSIGPNTEAFF.